The sequence of this T cell receptor (beta chain) was determined in a study of cytomegalovirus exposure and HLA in healthy donors. Whole-study findings and limits: Sequence variants that were highly shared formed a cluster that was likely a sequencing artifact.

Use of 60 Vbeta and 13 Jbeta primers characterized the PCR. Sequencing used immunoSEQ multiplex PCR; TCRdb keeps in-frame clones, though not all of them. The sample consists of 130,000 to 150,000 clones, around 75% of them appearing once. In this sample, this clone turned up a few times. No antigen is known for it. Germline CDR1 reads SGHTS; CDR2 reads YDEGEE. V was clipped by 4 bases and J by 4 bases; unmatched bases: 10. The CDR3 is 17 residues long. This chain links TRBV5-8 with TRBJ2-5; 13 nucleotides match TRBD2. This clonotype was sampled from a woman younger than 30 in good health and CMV-seronegative. Sequencing was done on a sample of PBMCs. The CDR3 DNA sequence: TGTGCCAGCAGCGAGGGACTAGCGGGAATCCAGCGAGAGACCCAGTACTTC. It translates to CASSEGLAGIQRETQYF.